In its sample, the clone carrying this T cell receptor (beta chain) was seen a few times. These data belong to a study of T cell changes during pregnancy in multiple sclerosis. Measured with immunoSEQ multiplex PCR; TCRdb has only the in-frame clones, and not every one. The sample has about 110,000 clones, about 90% seen once. The sample in question was peripheral blood, obtained before pregnancy. The sequence was obtained from a female donor with multiple sclerosis, enrolled in a pregnancy study.

CDR3 coding DNA: TGTGCCAGCAGCCCTCGGGAAGGGATATACGAGCAGTACTTC. This translates into CASSPREGIYEQYF. The chain has TRBV7-8 and TRBJ2-7; a weak D match, TRBD2 (5 bases). Trimming cost V 5 bases and J 4 bases, with 15 bases left between them. This CDR3 region has 14 residues. Per the germline V gene, CDR1 is SGHVS and CDR2 is FQNEAQ.